This is a list of T cell receptor beta chains from one sample in a study of blood T cell repertoires in COVID-19. Assay used: immunoSEQ multiplex PCR; TCRdb lists only in-frame clones, some missing. The sample lists some 260,000 clones, approximately 91% seen once, with 2% to 2.5% in the top ten. The sample consisted of peripheral blood. These receptors all come from a woman in her thirties or forties who had recovered from COVID-19. Both conserved end residues are part of each CDR3. The D gene is left open where the match is weak. Size is omitted from some rows. Given values are once, few, many or a class for expanded clones.

V gene: TRBV3-1/TRBV3-2
clone size: .
J gene: TRBJ1-1
D gene: .
CDR3 DNA: TGTGCCAGCAGCCAAGGGACACCAAACACTGAAGCTTTCTTT
CDR3 protein: CASSQGTPNTEAFF

V gene: TRBV24-1
clone size: .
J gene: TRBJ2-1
D gene: TRBD1
CDR3 DNA: TGTGCCACCAGTGACCGCGGGACAGGGAGAAAAGATGAGCAGTTCTTC
CDR3 protein: CATSDRGTGRKDEQFF

V gene: TRBV5-1
clone size: .
J gene: TRBJ2-7
D gene: .
CDR3 DNA: TGCGCCAGCAGCTTGGCGGGGGACCCCGGGCGCAAGTACTTC
CDR3 protein: CASSLAGDPGRKYF

V gene: TRBV28
clone size: .
J gene: TRBJ1-2
D gene: .
CDR3 DNA: TGTGCCAGCAGTCTCCGATCGGGCTATGGCTACACCTTC
CDR3 protein: CASSLRSGYGYTF

V gene: TRBV10-2
clone size: once
J gene: TRBJ2-3
D gene: TRBD1
CDR3 DNA: TGCGCCAGCAGTGGCTCAGGGGGCCTGACAGATACGCAGTATTTT
CDR3 protein: CASSGSGGLTDTQYF

V gene: TRBV25-1
clone size: few
J gene: TRBJ2-7
D gene: .
CDR3 DNA: TGTGCCAGCCGAGGTGAGAGGATTTACGAGCAGTACTTC
CDR3 protein: CASRGERIYEQYF

V gene: TRBV3-1/TRBV3-2
clone size: .
J gene: TRBJ1-6
D gene: TRBD1
CDR3 DNA: TGTGCCAGCAGCCAGGCTCCGGGACAGGGGGCAGCCTATAATTCACCCCTCCACTTT
CDR3 protein: CASSQAPGQGAAYNSPLHF

V gene: TRBV4-2
clone size: once
J gene: TRBJ2-2
D gene: TRBD2
CDR3 DNA: TGTGCCAGCAGCCCCCACCAGGCTAGCGGGGTCTACACCGGGGAGCTGTTTTTT
CDR3 protein: CASSPHQASGVYTGELFF

V gene: TRBV24-1
clone size: .
J gene: TRBJ2-1
D gene: TRBD2
CDR3 DNA: TGTGCCACCTCCGGGACTACAAATAACAATGAGCAGTTCTTC
CDR3 protein: CATSGTTNNNEQFF

V gene: TRBV2
clone size: .
J gene: TRBJ1-1
D gene: .
CDR3 DNA: TGTGCCAGCACAGGACAGAACACTGAAGCTTTCTTT
CDR3 protein: CASTGQNTEAFF

V gene: TRBV28
clone size: .
J gene: TRBJ1-5
D gene: .
CDR3 DNA: TGTGCCAGCAGTTCCCCCGGGGGGTCGGGACAGCCCCAGCATTTT
CDR3 protein: CASSSPGGSGQPQHF

V gene: TRBV2
clone size: .
J gene: TRBJ2-1
D gene: TRBD2
CDR3 DNA: TGTGCCAGCAGTGACGGGGGCAGGGCTAGCGGGATCCACAATGAGCAGTTCTTC
CDR3 protein: CASSDGGRASGIHNEQFF

V gene: TRBV6-6
clone size: .
J gene: TRBJ2-1
D gene: TRBD2
CDR3 DNA: TGTGCCACCTCGACTAGCGGGAGAGGTAATGAGCAGTTCTTC
CDR3 protein: CATSTSGRGNEQFF

V gene: TRBV19
clone size: few
J gene: TRBJ1-2
D gene: .
CDR3 DNA: TGTGCCAGTAGTCGGGGGGGCTCTGACTATGGCTACACCTTC
CDR3 protein: CASSRGGSDYGYTF

V gene: TRBV18
clone size: .
J gene: TRBJ2-5
D gene: .
CDR3 DNA: TGTGCCAGCTCACCGGACCAGACGGGGGAGACCCAGTACTTC
CDR3 protein: CASSPDQTGETQYF

V gene: TRBV27
clone size: once
J gene: TRBJ1-2
D gene: TRBD1
CDR3 DNA: TGTGCCAGCAGAACGACAGGGGTTGACTATGGCTACACCTTC
CDR3 protein: CASRTTGVDYGYTF

V gene: TRBV7-2
clone size: .
J gene: TRBJ2-2
D gene: .
CDR3 DNA: TGTGCCAGCAGCTTTAAAGGGGTTGTGACCGGGGAGCTGTTTTTT
CDR3 protein: CASSFKGVVTGELFF

V gene: TRBV7-9
clone size: .
J gene: TRBJ2-5
D gene: TRBD1
CDR3 DNA: TGTGCCAGCAGCTTAGGAAGCACAGGGGGCCAAGAGACCCAGTACTTC
CDR3 protein: CASSLGSTGGQETQYF

V gene: TRBV30
clone size: .
J gene: TRBJ1-2
D gene: .
CDR3 DNA: TGTGCCTGGAGTGTAGGACAGTATGGCTACACCTTC
CDR3 protein: CAWSVGQYGYTF

V gene: TRBV7-2
clone size: .
J gene: TRBJ2-5
D gene: TRBD2
CDR3 DNA: TGTGCCAGCAGCCTGGGGGCTAGCGGGGGGCTGGAGACCCAGTACTTC
CDR3 protein: CASSLGASGGLETQYF

V gene: TRBV11-3
clone size: .
J gene: TRBJ1-1
D gene: .
CDR3 DNA: TGTGCCAGCAGCGAGGGGGGGAAGAACACTGAAGCTTTCTTT
CDR3 protein: CASSEGGKNTEAFF

V gene: TRBV28
clone size: .
J gene: TRBJ2-5
D gene: TRBD1
CDR3 DNA: TGTGCCAGCGGAGGGCCGACAGGGGGCGAGACCCAGTACTTC
CDR3 protein: CASGGPTGGETQYF

V gene: TRBV30
clone size: .
J gene: TRBJ1-3
D gene: .
CDR3 DNA: TGTGCCTGGAGGCCACCGGGACACCGATGGAGCTCTGGAAACACCATATATTTT
CDR3 protein: CAWRPPGHRWSSGNTIYF

V gene: TRBV28
clone size: .
J gene: TRBJ2-1
D gene: TRBD1
CDR3 DNA: TGTGCCAGCCGTGGCCGACCTCAGGGGGTTGGGCAGTTCTTC
CDR3 protein: CASRGRPQGVGQFF

V gene: TRBV5-1
clone size: .
J gene: TRBJ2-6
D gene: TRBD1
CDR3 DNA: TGCGCCAGCAGCTTGGGGGACAGGGGAGCTGGGGCCAACGTCCTGACTTTC
CDR3 protein: CASSLGDRGAGANVLTF

V gene: TRBV4-3
clone size: .
J gene: TRBJ2-5
D gene: TRBD2
CDR3 DNA: TGCGCCAGCAGCCTAAACCCCTCCCCGGCTAGCGGGGACCTTGGGACCCAGTACTTC
CDR3 protein: CASSLNPSPASGDLGTQYF

V gene: TRBV5-6
clone size: once
J gene: TRBJ1-5
D gene: TRBD1
CDR3 DNA: TGTGCCAGCAGCCCCGGACAGGGCAATCAGCCCCAGCATTTT
CDR3 protein: CASSPGQGNQPQHF

V gene: TRBV4-1
clone size: .
J gene: TRBJ1-5
D gene: .
CDR3 DNA: TGCGCCAGCAGCCAAGATGTGGGGGCACGGCAGCCCCAGCATTTT
CDR3 protein: CASSQDVGARQPQHF

V gene: TRBV4-2
clone size: .
J gene: TRBJ2-3
D gene: .
CDR3 DNA: TGTGCCAGCAGCCAAGAATACGGCGGGGGCCCGGTAGATACGCAGTATTTT
CDR3 protein: CASSQEYGGGPVDTQYF

V gene: TRBV4-3
clone size: .
J gene: TRBJ1-2
D gene: TRBD1
CDR3 DNA: TGCGCCAGCAGCCAAGATCTGGGACAGGTCTATGGCTACACCTTC
CDR3 protein: CASSQDLGQVYGYTF

V gene: TRBV4-2
clone size: .
J gene: TRBJ2-7
D gene: TRBD2
CDR3 DNA: TGTGCCAGCAGCCAGACAACTAGCGGGGACTCCTACGAGCAGTACTTC
CDR3 protein: CASSQTTSGDSYEQYF

V gene: TRBV5-6
clone size: .
J gene: TRBJ2-5
D gene: TRBD1
CDR3 DNA: TGTGCCAGCAGCTCCGACAGGGCCCCTCGGGAGACCCAGTACTTC
CDR3 protein: CASSSDRAPRETQYF

V gene: TRBV11-3
clone size: .
J gene: TRBJ2-2
D gene: TRBD2
CDR3 DNA: TGTGCCAGCAGCTCGAGCGGGAGGTATTCCGGGGAGCTGTTTTTT
CDR3 protein: CASSSSGRYSGELFF

V gene: TRBV12-5
clone size: .
J gene: TRBJ2-1
D gene: .
CDR3 DNA: TGTGCTAGTGGTTTGCCCGCTAGATACAATGAGCAGTTCTTC
CDR3 protein: CASGLPARYNEQFF

V gene: TRBV6-1
clone size: .
J gene: TRBJ1-5
D gene: .
CDR3 DNA: TGTGCCAGCAGTGATAGGTGGGCACACAATCAGCCCCAGCATTTT
CDR3 protein: CASSDRWAHNQPQHF

V gene: TRBV6-2/TRBV6-3
clone size: .
J gene: TRBJ2-7
D gene: .
CDR3 DNA: TGTGCCAGCAGTAACTACCCTAAGGAGCAGTACTTC
CDR3 protein: CASSNYPKEQYF

V gene: TRBV7-9
clone size: once
J gene: TRBJ2-7
D gene: TRBD1
CDR3 DNA: TGTGCCAGCAGCTTGGGACAGGGGGGTTTTTACGAGCAGTACTTC
CDR3 protein: CASSLGQGGFYEQYF

V gene: TRBV5-4
clone size: .
J gene: TRBJ1-2
D gene: TRBD1
CDR3 DNA: TGTGCCAGCAGCTTGACAGGGGGGAATGGCTACACCTTC
CDR3 protein: CASSLTGGNGYTF

V gene: TRBV5-5
clone size: .
J gene: TRBJ1-1
D gene: .
CDR3 DNA: TGTGCCAGCAGCTTGACAGTGAACCCCATGAACACTGAAGCTTTCTTT
CDR3 protein: CASSLTVNPMNTEAFF

V gene: TRBV6-5
clone size: once
J gene: TRBJ2-7
D gene: TRBD2
CDR3 DNA: TGTGCCAGCAGCCGGGGGGGGTTTGGGAACTACGAGCAGTACTTC
CDR3 protein: CASSRGGFGNYEQYF

V gene: TRBV28
clone size: .
J gene: TRBJ1-6
D gene: TRBD1
CDR3 DNA: TGTGCCAGCAGTCAGGGGGGAGATAATTCACCCCTCCACTTT
CDR3 protein: CASSQGGDNSPLHF

V gene: TRBV11-2
clone size: .
J gene: TRBJ2-1
D gene: .
CDR3 DNA: TGTGCCAGCAGCTTTCTAATAAATGAGCAGTTCTTC
CDR3 protein: CASSFLINEQFF

V gene: TRBV6-5
clone size: .
J gene: TRBJ2-3
D gene: TRBD1
CDR3 DNA: TGTGCCAGCAGCCGGGACAGGGGCAATGCAGATACGCAGTATTTT
CDR3 protein: CASSRDRGNADTQYF

V gene: TRBV7-2
clone size: few
J gene: TRBJ2-3
D gene: TRBD2
CDR3 DNA: TGTGCCAGCAGCTTAGTGTGGTCTAGCGGGGGGGGAACAGATACGCAGTATTTT
CDR3 protein: CASSLVWSSGGGTDTQYF

V gene: TRBV21-1
clone size: once
J gene: TRBJ1-5
D gene: .
CDR3 DNA: TGTGCCAGCAGCAAGATGCCGGGTCAGCCCCAGCATTTT
CDR3 protein: CASSKMPGQPQHF

V gene: TRBV9
clone size: .
J gene: TRBJ1-4
D gene: TRBD1
CDR3 DNA: TGTGCCAGCAGCGTGAGACAGGGGGGGGCAACTAATGAAAAACTGTTTTTT
CDR3 protein: CASSVRQGGATNEKLFF

V gene: TRBV20-1
clone size: .
J gene: TRBJ2-3
D gene: TRBD1
CDR3 DNA: TGCAGTGCTAGTATCAACAGGGGGCGGACAGATACGCAGTATTTT
CDR3 protein: CSASINRGRTDTQYF

V gene: TRBV2
clone size: .
J gene: TRBJ2-7
D gene: .
CDR3 DNA: TGTGCCAGCCGCCTGGGGGGGCGGAACGAGCAGTACTTC
CDR3 protein: CASRLGGRNEQYF

V gene: TRBV24-1
clone size: .
J gene: TRBJ2-7
D gene: TRBD2
CDR3 DNA: TGTGCCACCAGTGCTACTAGGACTAGCGGCACCTACGAGCAGTACTTC
CDR3 protein: CATSATRTSGTYEQYF

V gene: TRBV7-2
clone size: .
J gene: TRBJ2-3
D gene: .
CDR3 DNA: TGTGCCAGCAGCTTCTCCACAGATACGCAGTATTTT
CDR3 protein: CASSFSTDTQYF

V gene: TRBV19
clone size: .
J gene: TRBJ1-2
D gene: .
CDR3 DNA: TGTGCCAGTAGTGTGTCCGGGAGCAACTATGGCTACACCTTC
CDR3 protein: CASSVSGSNYGYTF

V gene: TRBV27
clone size: .
J gene: TRBJ2-7
D gene: .
CDR3 DNA: TGTGCCAGCAGTTCAGGGTACGAGCAGTACTTC
CDR3 protein: CASSSGYEQYF

V gene: TRBV21-1
clone size: .
J gene: TRBJ1-5
D gene: .
CDR3 DNA: TGTGCCAGCAGTTGGGACAGGGTTAACCAGCCCCAGCATTTT
CDR3 protein: CASSWDRVNQPQHF

V gene: TRBV29-1
clone size: .
J gene: TRBJ1-1
D gene: .
CDR3 DNA: TGCAGCGTTGGCTTGGGGGCCGGGACTGAAGCTTTCTTT
CDR3 protein: CSVGLGAGTEAFF

V gene: TRBV5-4
clone size: .
J gene: TRBJ2-1
D gene: TRBD2
CDR3 DNA: TGTGCCAGCAGCTTGGGACCTAGCGGGAGCAATGAGCAGTTCTTC
CDR3 protein: CASSLGPSGSNEQFF

V gene: TRBV19
clone size: once
J gene: TRBJ1-5
D gene: .
CDR3 DNA: TGTGCCAGTAGTATTTCCCGCGGCAATCAGCCCCAGCATTTT
CDR3 protein: CASSISRGNQPQHF

V gene: TRBV20-1
clone size: .
J gene: TRBJ2-1
D gene: .
CDR3 DNA: TGCAGTGCTAGTTATAAGGTAGGGGTCTACAATGAGCAGTTCTTC
CDR3 protein: CSASYKVGVYNEQFF

V gene: TRBV5-1
clone size: .
J gene: TRBJ2-7
D gene: TRBD2
CDR3 DNA: TGCGCCAGCAGCTTGCCGGGACTAGGCGTATACGAGCAGTACTTC
CDR3 protein: CASSLPGLGVYEQYF

V gene: TRBV15
clone size: .
J gene: TRBJ1-1
D gene: TRBD1
CDR3 DNA: TGTGCCACCAGCAGAGGGGACAGGGACACTGAAGCTTTCTTT
CDR3 protein: CATSRGDRDTEAFF

V gene: TRBV27
clone size: .
J gene: TRBJ2-1
D gene: TRBD2
CDR3 DNA: TGTGCCAGCAGTTTAAAGGGACTAGCGGGGGTGTCTAGGTACAATGAGCAGTTCTTC
CDR3 protein: CASSLKGLAGVSRYNEQFF